The source of this TCR beta chain is a study of blood T cell repertoires in COVID-19. On the study more broadly: Sources were T cells, B-cell-depleted T cells, or PBMCs; the material itself was cDNA or gDNA.

The CDR3 is 14 residues long. The ends lost 3 bases at V and 5 bases at J; junction bases unmatched: 6. Per the germline V gene, CDR1 is SQVTM and CDR2 is ANQGSEA. The method was immunoSEQ multiplex PCR; TCRdb's version includes in-frame clones alone and lacks a portion of them. This sample carries under 500,000 clones, around nine tenths of them seen once, and the ten largest clones take 4.3%. This clone came up once. This TCR was sampled from a young woman with acute or convalescent COVID-19. The V and J genes are TRBV29-1 and TRBJ2-3, with 9 bases identical to TRBD1. Sequencing was carried out using peripheral blood. CDR3 residues: CSVEGGQGGDTQYF. CDR3 DNA: TGCAGCGTTGAGGGGGGACAGGGCGGAGATACGCAGTATTTT.